This T cell receptor beta chain derives from a study of regulatory T cells in long-lasting Graves disease. Time point here: newly diagnosed GD, antithyroid drugs for less than 3 months. TCR sequences were obtained from RNA taken from PBMCs. Germline V gene lookup returns CDR1 MNHEY and CDR2 SMNVEV (reference sequence). V lost 5 bases, J lost 1 base, and 13 bases stayed unmatched. This CDR3 comprises 18 residues. Arm-PCR of CDR3 regions with iRepertoire HTBI primers generated TCR beta libraries. In TCRdb, the multiplex PCR reads were re-called with MiXCR into one record per CDR3 protein. The repertoire consists of approximately 390,000 distinct CDR3 sequences, with around 15% occurring once and the leading ten covering just over 20%. These records were also assigned to another study, of T cells in Graves' hyperthyroidism and ophthalmopathy. Turning to that study: Stable hyperthyroidism and ophthalmopathy were separated using 13 V-J signatures.

This clonotype was obtained from a woman younger than 35 with Graves disease. This sample comprised peripheral blood mononuclear cells (PBMCs), obtained at new diagnosis, from a patient treated with antithyroid drugs. The chain couples TRBV27 to TRBJ2-7, with 11 bases that match TRBD2. The CDR3 is CASSAKPGLADLSYEQYF. The CDR3 DNA reads as TGTGCCAGCAGTGCCAAACCGGGACTAGCGGATCTATCCTACGAGCAGTACTTC.